This T cell receptor (beta chain) emerged from a study of blood T cell repertoires in COVID-19. Some clones are missing from TCRdb's copy, which holds only in-frame ones; the method was immunoSEQ multiplex PCR. The table shows about 200,000 clones, with about 88% occurring only once. The CDR3 extends over 15 amino acids. V gave up 2 bases and J gave up 8 bases, with 15 bases separating them. Germline V gives CDR1 SEHNR, CDR2 FQNEAQ (reference sequence). The source material was PBMCs or T cells enriched from blood (not recorded which). The chain has TRBV7-9 and TRBJ1-4, with unresolved D. This clonotype originated in a woman in her thirties or forties with acute COVID-19. The chain's CDR3 is CASSLNGWREEKLFF. The CDR3, as DNA: TGTGCCAGCAGCTTAAATGGGTGGCGGGAAGAAAAACTGTTTTTT.